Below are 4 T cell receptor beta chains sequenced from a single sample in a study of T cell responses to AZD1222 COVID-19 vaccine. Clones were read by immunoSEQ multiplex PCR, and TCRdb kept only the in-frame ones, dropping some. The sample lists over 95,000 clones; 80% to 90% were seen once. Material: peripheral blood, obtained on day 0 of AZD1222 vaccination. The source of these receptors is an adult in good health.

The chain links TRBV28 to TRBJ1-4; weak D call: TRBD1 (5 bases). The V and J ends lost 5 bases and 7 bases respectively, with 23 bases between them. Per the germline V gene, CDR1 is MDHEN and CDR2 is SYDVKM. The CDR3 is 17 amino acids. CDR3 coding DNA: TGTGCCAGCAGTCCCCCGCCGGGGCGCGGTTTCGGTGAAAAACTGTTTTTT. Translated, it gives CASSPPPGRGFGEKLFF.

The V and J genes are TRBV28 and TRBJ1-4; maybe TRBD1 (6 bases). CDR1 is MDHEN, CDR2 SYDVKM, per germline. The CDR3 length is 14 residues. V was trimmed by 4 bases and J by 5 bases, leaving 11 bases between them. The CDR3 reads CASSSARGNEKLFF. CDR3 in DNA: TGTGCCAGCAGTTCTGCCAGGGGAAATGAAAAACTGTTTTTT. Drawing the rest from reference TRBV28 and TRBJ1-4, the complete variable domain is DVKVTQSSRYLVKRTGEKVFLECVQDMDHENMFWYRQDPGLGLRLIYFSYDVKMKEKGDIPEGYSVSREKKERFSLILESASTNQTSMYLCASSSARGNEKLFFGSGTQLSVL.

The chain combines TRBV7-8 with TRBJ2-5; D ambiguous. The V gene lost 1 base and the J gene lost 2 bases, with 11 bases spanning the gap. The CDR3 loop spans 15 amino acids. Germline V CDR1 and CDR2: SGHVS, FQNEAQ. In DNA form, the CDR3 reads TGTGCCAGCAGCTTAGGTACCGGGTTTCAAGAGACCCAGTACTTC. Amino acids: CASSLGTGFQETQYF. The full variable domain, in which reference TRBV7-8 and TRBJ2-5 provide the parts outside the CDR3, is GAGVSQSPRYKVAKRGQDVALRCDPISGHVSLFWYQQALGQGPEFLTYFQNEAQLDKSGLPSDRFFAERPEGSVSTLKIQRTQQEDSAVYLCASSLGTGFQETQYFGPGTRLLVL.

CDR3 in DNA: TGTGCCAGCTCACCTCGGGGGTACACTGAAGCTTTCTTT. Translating gives CASSPRGYTEAFF. The chain is built from TRBV18 and TRBJ1-1, with a weak D call TRBD1 (5 bases). Trimming removed 3 bases at V and 3 bases at J, with 8 bases between. Germline lookup yields CDR1 KGHSH and CDR2 LQKENI. CDR3 size: 13 residues.